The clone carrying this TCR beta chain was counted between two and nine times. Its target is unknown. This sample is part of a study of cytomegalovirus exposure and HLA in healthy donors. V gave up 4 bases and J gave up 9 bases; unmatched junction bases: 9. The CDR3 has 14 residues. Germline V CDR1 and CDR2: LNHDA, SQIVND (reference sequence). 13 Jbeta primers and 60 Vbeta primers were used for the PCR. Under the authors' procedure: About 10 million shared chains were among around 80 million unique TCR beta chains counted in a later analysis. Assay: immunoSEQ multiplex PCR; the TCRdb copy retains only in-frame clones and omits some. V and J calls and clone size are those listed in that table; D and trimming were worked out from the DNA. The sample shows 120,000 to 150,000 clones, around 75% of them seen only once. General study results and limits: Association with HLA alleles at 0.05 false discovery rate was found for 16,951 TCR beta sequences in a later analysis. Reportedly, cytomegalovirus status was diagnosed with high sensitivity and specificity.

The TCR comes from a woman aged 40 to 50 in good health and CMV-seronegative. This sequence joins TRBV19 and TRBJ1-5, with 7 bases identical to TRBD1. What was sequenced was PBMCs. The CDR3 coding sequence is TGTGCCAGTAGTACCACAGGGGCGCGGGGGCCCCAGCATTTT. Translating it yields CASSTTGARGPQHF.